The subject of this entry is one T cell receptor (beta chain). Its target is unknown. The data belong to a study of regulatory T cells in long-lasting Graves disease. Whole-study findings and limits: Small numbers of samples may have cut accuracy.

Documented time point: persistent/refractory GD, antithyroid drugs over 5 years with positive TRAb. Preparation of the TCR library used RNA extracted from PBMCs. Blood from the periphery, approximately 10 milliliters in all, was drawn into EDTA tubes. V was pared by 5 bases and J by 2 bases, with 15 bases of the junction left unmatched. This CDR3 comprises 18 residues. The authors built TCR beta libraries using iRepertoire HTBI primers and Arm-PCR of CDR3 regions. In the original workflow: 62 TRBV and around 15 TRBJ segments were identified across samples. TCRdb fed the multiplex PCR reads into MiXCR, producing one record per CDR3 protein. The V and J calls come from TCRdb's annotation, not from the publication. The sample consists of roughly 500,000 distinct CDR3 sequences, under 25% of them appearing once.

Specimen: peripheral blood mononuclear cells (PBMCs), collected when the disease was refractory, from a patient treated with antithyroid drugs. The receptor was isolated from a female donor with Graves disease. This chain connects TRBV12-3 or TRBV12-4 to TRBJ2-5, with 9 bases aligning to TRBD1. The CDR3 bases are TGTGCCAGCAGTCTATATACAGGGGGCGTGGGAAGGCAAGAGACCCAGTACTTC. Protein product: CASSLYTGGVGRQETQYF.